The TCR beta chain described here comes from a study of T cells in women clearing cervical HPV infection. General study results and limits: TRBV6-7 relative abundance averaged approximately 0.11% in cases and less than 0.2% in controls.

Germline CDR1 and CDR2: GTSNPN and SVGIG (reference sequence). V was trimmed by 0 bases and J by 9 bases, leaving 18 bases between them. This CDR3 region has 16 residues. Worth noting for this clone: Its target is unknown. The sequenced fragment ends 3 residues before the CDR3 boundary, so the rest is inferred from the germline J gene.

Repertoires were generated with immunoSEQ multiplex PCR, while TCRdb's copy carries only in-frame clones and drops some. Recorded here are more than 20,000 clones; the top ten clones represent about 3.9%. This TCR was sampled from a woman aged 18 to 69 with a cervical HPV16 infection that either progressed to CIN3+ or cleared (not recorded which). The sequenced sample consisted of blood buffy coat. V usage is TRBV30 and J usage is TRBJ1-6, with D unclear. The CDR3: CAWSVSGRLFGSPLHF. The sequenced CDR3 bases are TGTGCCTGGAGTGTAAGTGGCAGGCTCTTCGGTTCACCC.